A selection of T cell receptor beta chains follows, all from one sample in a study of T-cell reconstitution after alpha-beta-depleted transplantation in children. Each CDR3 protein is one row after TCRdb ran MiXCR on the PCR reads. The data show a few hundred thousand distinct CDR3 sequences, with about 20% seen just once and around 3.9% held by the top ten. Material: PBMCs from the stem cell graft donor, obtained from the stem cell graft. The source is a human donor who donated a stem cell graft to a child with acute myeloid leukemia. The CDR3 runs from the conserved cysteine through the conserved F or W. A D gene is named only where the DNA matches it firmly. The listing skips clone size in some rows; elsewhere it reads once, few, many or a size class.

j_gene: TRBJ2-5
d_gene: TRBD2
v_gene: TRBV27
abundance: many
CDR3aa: CASSRLAGVETQYF
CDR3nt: TGTGCCAGCAGTCGACTAGCGGGAGTAGAGACCCAGTACTTC

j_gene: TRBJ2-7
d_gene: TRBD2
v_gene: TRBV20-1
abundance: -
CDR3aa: CSADPGLVIYEQYF
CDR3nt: TGCAGTGCCGATCCGGGACTAGTAATCTACGAGCAGTACTTC

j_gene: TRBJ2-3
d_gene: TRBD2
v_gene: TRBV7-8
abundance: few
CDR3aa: CASSYPGLAVPSTDTQYF
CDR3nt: TGTGCCAGCAGCTATCCAGGACTAGCGGTCCCTAGCACAGATACGCAGTATTTT

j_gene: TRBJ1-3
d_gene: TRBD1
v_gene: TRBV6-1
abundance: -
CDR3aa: CASSPGQGYLRDTIYF
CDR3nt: TGTGCCAGCAGCCCCGGACAGGGCTATCTGCGAGACACCATATATTTT

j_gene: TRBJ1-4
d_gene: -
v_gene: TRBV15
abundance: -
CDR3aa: CATSRGGGGDEKLFF
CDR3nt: TGTGCCACCAGCAGAGGGGGAGGAGGGGATGAAAAACTGTTTTTT

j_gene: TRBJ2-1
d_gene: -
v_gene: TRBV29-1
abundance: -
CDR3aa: CSVVTLTGYNEQFF
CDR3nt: TGCAGCGTAGTGACCTTAACGGGGTACAATGAGCAGTTCTTC

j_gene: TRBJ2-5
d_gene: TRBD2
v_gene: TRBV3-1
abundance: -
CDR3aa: CASSQRGGRETQYF
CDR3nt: TGTGCCAGCAGCCAGCGGGGGGGGCGGGAGACCCAGTACTTC

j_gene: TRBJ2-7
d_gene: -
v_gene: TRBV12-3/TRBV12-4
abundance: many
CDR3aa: CASSDRLAAYEQYF
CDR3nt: TGTGCCAGCAGTGACCGGCTAGCTGCCTACGAGCAGTACTTC

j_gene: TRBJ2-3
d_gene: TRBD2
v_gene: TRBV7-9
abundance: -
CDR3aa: CASSLGPAGAGDTQYF
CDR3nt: TGTGCCAGCAGCTTAGGCCCAGCGGGAGCGGGAGATACGCAGTATTTT

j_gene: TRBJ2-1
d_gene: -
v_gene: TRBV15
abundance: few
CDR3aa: CATSRALAEQFF
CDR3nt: TGTGCCACCAGCAGAGCTCTAGCGGAGCAGTTCTTC

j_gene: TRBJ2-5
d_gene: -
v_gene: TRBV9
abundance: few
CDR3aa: CASSVGPLTSGETQYF
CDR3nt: TGTGCCAGCAGCGTAGGGCCCCTTACGTCCGGGGAGACCCAGTACTTC

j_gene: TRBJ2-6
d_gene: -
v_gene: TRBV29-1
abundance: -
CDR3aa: CSVGDPTGANVLTF
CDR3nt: TGCAGCGTTGGGGACCCTACCGGGGCCAACGTCCTGACTTTC

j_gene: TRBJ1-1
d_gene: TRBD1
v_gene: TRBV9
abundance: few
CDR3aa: CASSVTLTGAMNTEAFF
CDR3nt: TGTGCCAGCAGCGTAACCCTGACAGGGGCTATGAACACTGAAGCTTTCTTT

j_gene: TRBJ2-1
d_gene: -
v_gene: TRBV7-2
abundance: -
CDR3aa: CASSLSVTSYNEQFF
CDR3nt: TGTGCCAGCAGCCTGTCGGTGACTAGCTACAATGAGCAGTTCTTC

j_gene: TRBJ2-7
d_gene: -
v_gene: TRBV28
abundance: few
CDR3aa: CASRAGYGEQYF
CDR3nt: TGTGCCAGCAGGGCGGGCTACGGAGAGCAGTACTTC

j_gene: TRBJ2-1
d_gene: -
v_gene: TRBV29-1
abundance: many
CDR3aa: CSVETRSYNEQFF
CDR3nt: TGCAGCGTTGAGACTCGCTCCTACAATGAGCAGTTCTTC

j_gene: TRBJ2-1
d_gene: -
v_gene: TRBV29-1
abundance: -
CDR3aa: CSVDRGLEQFF
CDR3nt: TGCAGCGTTGATAGAGGTCTAGAGCAGTTCTTC

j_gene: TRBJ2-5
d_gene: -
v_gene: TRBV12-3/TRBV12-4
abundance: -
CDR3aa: CAIRAGNQETQYF
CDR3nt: TGTGCCATCCGGGCAGGGAACCAAGAGACCCAGTACTTC

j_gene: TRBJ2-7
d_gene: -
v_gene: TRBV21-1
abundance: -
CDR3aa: CASSKVPGGVQEQYF
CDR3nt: TGTGCCAGCAGCAAAGTGCCAGGGGGCGTCCAGGAGCAGTACTTC

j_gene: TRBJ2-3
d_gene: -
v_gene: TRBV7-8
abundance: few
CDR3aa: CASSLDGGTTDTQYF
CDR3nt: TGTGCCAGCAGCTTAGATGGCGGGACCACAGATACGCAGTATTTT

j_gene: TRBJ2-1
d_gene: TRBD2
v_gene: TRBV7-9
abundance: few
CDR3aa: CASSYSGSTYNEQFF
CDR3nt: TGTGCCAGCAGTTATAGCGGGAGTACGTACAATGAGCAGTTCTTC

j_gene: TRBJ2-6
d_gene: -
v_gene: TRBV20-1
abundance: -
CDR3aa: CSARGSGANVLTF
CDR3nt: TGCAGTGCTAGGGGCTCTGGGGCCAACGTCCTGACTTTC

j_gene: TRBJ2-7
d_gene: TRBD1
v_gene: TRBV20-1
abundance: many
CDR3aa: CSADSGQGSYEQYF
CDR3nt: TGCAGTGCTGACTCGGGACAGGGAAGTTACGAGCAGTACTTC

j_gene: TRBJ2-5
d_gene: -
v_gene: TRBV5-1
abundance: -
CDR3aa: CASSLGPGGQETQYF
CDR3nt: TGCGCCAGCAGCTTGGGCCCAGGAGGACAAGAGACCCAGTACTTC

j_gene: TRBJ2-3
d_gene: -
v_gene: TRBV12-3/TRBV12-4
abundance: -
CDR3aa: CASSTRGRGTDTQYF
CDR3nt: TGTGCCAGCAGTACCCGGGGAAGGGGAACAGATACGCAGTATTTT

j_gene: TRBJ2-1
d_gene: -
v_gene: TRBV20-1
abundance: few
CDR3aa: CSAYSGLDANEQFF
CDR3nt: TGCAGTGCTTATAGCGGACTGGACGCCAATGAGCAGTTCTTC

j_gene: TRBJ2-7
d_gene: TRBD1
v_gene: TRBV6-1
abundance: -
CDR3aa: CASTGTEVYEQYF
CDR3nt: TGTGCCAGCACCGGGACAGAGGTATACGAGCAGTACTTC

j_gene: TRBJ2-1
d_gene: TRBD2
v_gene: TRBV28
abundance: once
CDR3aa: CASSLFRTSVSSYNEQFF
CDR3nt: TGTGCCAGCAGTTTATTTAGGACTAGCGTCAGCTCCTACAATGAGCAGTTCTTC

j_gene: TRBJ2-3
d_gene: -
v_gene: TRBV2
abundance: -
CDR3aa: CASSDYGSPTDTQYF
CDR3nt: TGTGCCAGCAGTGATTACGGGAGCCCCACAGATACGCAGTATTTT

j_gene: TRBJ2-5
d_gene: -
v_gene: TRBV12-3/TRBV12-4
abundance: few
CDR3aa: CASSYDRSYRETQYF
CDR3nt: TGTGCCAGCAGCTACGACAGGTCTTATCGAGAGACCCAGTACTTC

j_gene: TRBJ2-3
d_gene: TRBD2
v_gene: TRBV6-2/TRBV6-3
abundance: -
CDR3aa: CASSVTSGSADTQYF
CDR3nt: TGTGCCAGCAGCGTAACTAGCGGGAGCGCAGATACGCAGTATTTT

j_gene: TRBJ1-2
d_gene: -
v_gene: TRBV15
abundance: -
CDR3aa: CATSRIGEGYTF
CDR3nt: TGTGCCACCAGCAGGATCGGGGAAGGCTACACCTTC

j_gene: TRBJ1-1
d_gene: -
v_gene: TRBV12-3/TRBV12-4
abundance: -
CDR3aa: CASRPGGMNTEAFF
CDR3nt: TGTGCCAGCAGGCCGGGGGGCATGAACACTGAAGCTTTCTTT

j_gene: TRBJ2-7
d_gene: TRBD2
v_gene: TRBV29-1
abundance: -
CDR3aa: CSVFSGAGLAYEQYF
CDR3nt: TGCAGCGTTTTTTCTGGTGCTGGACTAGCCTACGAGCAGTACTTC

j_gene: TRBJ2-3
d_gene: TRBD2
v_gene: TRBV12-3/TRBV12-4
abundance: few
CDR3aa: CASSSSGSISDTQYF
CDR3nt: TGTGCCAGCAGTTCTAGCGGGTCAATCTCTGATACGCAGTATTTT

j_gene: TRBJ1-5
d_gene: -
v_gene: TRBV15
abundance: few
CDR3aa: CATSRKDQPQHF
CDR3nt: TGTGCCACCAGCAGAAAGGATCAGCCCCAGCATTTT

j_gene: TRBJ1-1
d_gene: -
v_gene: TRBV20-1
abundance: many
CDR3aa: CSAMRIGVDTEAFF
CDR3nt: TGCAGTGCTATGAGAATTGGAGTGGACACTGAAGCTTTCTTT

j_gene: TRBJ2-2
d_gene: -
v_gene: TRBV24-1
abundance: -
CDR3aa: CATSDRVRGITGELFF
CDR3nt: TGTGCCACCAGTGATAGGGTCAGGGGTATCACCGGGGAGCTGTTTTTT

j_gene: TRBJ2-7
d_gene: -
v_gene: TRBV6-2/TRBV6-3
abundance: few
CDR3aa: CASRSLRGHYEQYF
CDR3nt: TGTGCCAGCCGCTCCCTACGGGGCCACTACGAGCAGTACTTC

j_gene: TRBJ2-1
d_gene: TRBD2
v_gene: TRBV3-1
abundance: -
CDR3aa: CASSPGTSGDSDGEQFF
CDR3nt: TGTGCCAGCAGCCCCGGGACTAGCGGAGACTCGGACGGTGAGCAGTTCTTC

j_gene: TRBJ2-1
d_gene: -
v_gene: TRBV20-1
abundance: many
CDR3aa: CSAGTATSFNNEQFF
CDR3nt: TGCAGTGCTGGGACCGCCACTTCCTTCAACAATGAGCAGTTCTTC

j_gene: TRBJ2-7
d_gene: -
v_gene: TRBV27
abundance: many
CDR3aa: CASSYKGRVEQYF
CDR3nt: TGTGCCAGCAGTTATAAGGGCAGGGTCGAGCAGTACTTC

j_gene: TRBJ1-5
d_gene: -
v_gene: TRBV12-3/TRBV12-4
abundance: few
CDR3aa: CASSLVVNQPQHF
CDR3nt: TGTGCCAGCAGTTTAGTAGTGAATCAGCCCCAGCATTTT

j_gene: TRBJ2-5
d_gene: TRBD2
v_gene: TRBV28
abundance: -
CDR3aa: CASSFPGTSGKEAQYF
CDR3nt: TGTGCCAGCAGTTTTCCCGGGACTAGCGGTAAAGAGGCCCAGTACTTC

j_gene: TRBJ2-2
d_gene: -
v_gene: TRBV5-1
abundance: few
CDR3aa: CASSLYENTGELFF
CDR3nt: TGCGCCAGCAGCTTATACGAGAACACCGGGGAGCTGTTTTTT

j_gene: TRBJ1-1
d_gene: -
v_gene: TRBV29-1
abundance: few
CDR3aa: CSVEGAWISEAFF
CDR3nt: TGCAGCGTTGAAGGGGCCTGGATCTCGGAAGCTTTCTTT

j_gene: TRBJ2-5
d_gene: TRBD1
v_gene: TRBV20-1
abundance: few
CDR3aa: CSAREPTGARETQYF
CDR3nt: TGCAGTGCTAGAGAGCCTACAGGGGCGAGAGAGACCCAGTACTTC

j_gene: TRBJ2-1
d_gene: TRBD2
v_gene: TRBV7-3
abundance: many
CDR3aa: CASSTTSGNNNEQFF
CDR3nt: TGTGCCAGCAGCACCACTAGCGGAAACAACAATGAGCAGTTCTTC

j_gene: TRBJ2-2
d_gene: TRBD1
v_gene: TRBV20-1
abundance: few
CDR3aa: CSARVGQGLGELFF
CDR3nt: TGCAGTGCTAGAGTGGGACAGGGTCTAGGGGAGCTGTTTTTT

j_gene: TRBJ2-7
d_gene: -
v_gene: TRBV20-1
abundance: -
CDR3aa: CSASGQTYEQYF
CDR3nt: TGCAGTGCTAGTGGGCAAACTTACGAGCAGTACTTC

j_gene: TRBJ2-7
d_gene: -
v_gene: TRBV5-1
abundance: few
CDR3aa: CASSLARATSSYEQYF
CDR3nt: TGCGCCAGCAGCTTGGCCAGAGCGACGAGCTCCTACGAGCAGTACTTC

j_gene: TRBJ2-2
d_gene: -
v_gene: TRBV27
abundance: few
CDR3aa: CATRWTGELFF
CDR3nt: TGTGCCACCCGGTGGACCGGGGAGCTGTTTTTT

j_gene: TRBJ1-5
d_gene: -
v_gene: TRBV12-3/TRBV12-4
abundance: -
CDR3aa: CASSSGWDQPQHF
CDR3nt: TGTGCCAGCAGTTCAGGGTGGGATCAGCCCCAGCATTTT

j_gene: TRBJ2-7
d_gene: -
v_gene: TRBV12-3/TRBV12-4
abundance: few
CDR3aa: CASSPLRSGLTYEQYF
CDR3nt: TGTGCCAGCAGTCCCTTGAGGAGCGGGTTAACCTACGAGCAGTACTTC